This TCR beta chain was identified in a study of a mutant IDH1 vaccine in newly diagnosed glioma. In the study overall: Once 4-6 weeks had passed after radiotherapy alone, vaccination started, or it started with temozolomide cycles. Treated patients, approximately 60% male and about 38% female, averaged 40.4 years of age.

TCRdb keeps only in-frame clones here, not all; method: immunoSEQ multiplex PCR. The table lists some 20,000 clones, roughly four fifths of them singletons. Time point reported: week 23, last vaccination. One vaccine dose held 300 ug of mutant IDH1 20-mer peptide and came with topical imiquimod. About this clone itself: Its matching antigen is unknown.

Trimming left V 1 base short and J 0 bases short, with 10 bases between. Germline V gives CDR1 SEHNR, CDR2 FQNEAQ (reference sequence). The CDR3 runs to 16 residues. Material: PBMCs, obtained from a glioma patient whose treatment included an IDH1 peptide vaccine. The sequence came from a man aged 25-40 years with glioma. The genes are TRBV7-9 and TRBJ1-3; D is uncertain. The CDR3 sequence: CASSLGRQFSGNTIYF. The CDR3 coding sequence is TGTGCCAGCAGCTTAGGAAGGCAATTCTCTGGAAACACCATATATTTT.